The clone carrying this T cell receptor (beta chain) has ten or more counts. The antigen remains undetermined. Individual cDNA molecules each received unique molecular identifiers attached to them. TCRdb redid the calling of the 5' RACE reads with MiXCR, one entry per CDR3 protein. The sample includes roughly 65,000 distinct CDR3 sequences, 9.5% to 15% of them seen just once. These data are taken from a study of early T cells in non-severe SARS-CoV-2 infection. Study-wide findings and caveats: Matches to VDJdb favored anti-spike CD8 responses and missed private and CD4 specificities.

This CDR3 has 14 residues. Germline CDR1 reads LGHNA; CDR2 reads YSLEER. Trimming took off 0 bases at V and 4 bases at J, with 6 bases between the two ends. Sequencing was carried out using whole blood. This receptor was identified in an adult who was a healthcare worker with PCR-confirmed SARS-CoV-2 infection or an uninfected control (not recorded which). This chain links TRBV4-3 with TRBJ2-2; D remains ambiguous. The CDR3 region has the DNA TGCGCCAGCAGCCAAGATCCTGGCACCGGGGAGCTGTTTTTT. Amino acids: CASSQDPGTGELFF.